The TCR beta chain described here comes from a study of T-cell memory formation after mild COVID-19. For the study at large: TCR clusters mostly belonged to single donors.

With regard to this clonotype: Antigen specificity is unknown.

Study-wide results and limits: Contracting clones from day 15 to 85 had balanced CD4/CD8; later expanders favoured CD4+.

A 5'RACE reaction primed in the constant segment made cDNA libraries of TCR alpha and TCR beta, and these carried sample barcodes and UMIs. From the 5' RACE reads, TCRdb called clonotypes with MiXCR, one entry per CDR3 protein. The sample contains approximately 99,000 distinct CDR3 sequences, 15% to 20% of which appear only once. CDR1 is MGHDK and CDR2 is SYGVNS in the germline V gene. With 2 bases removed from V and 6 bases from J, the gap between germline ends came to 16 bases. The CDR3 has 15 amino acids. The specimen was PBMCs or a T cell subset sorted from them (not recorded which). The V and J genes are TRBV25-1 and TRBJ2-5, with a weak D call TRBD1 (5 bases). The clonotype originates from a man younger than 35 who had mild COVID-19 (a few samples of this study predate the infection). Cell type and time point are not known. The DNA for the CDR3 is TGTGCCAGCAGTGAAATACAGGCGTTTACGAAGACCCAGTACTTC. Protein: CASSEIQAFTKTQYF.